The 28 T cell receptor beta chains below were found in one sample sequenced in a study of OX40 agonist ivuxolimab in advanced cancers. The repertoire was sequenced with immunoSEQ multiplex PCR; TCRdb's copy has only in-frame clones and lacks some. The table has under 80,000 clones, approximately 90% seen once. Sequencing was performed on CD4+ or CD8+ T cells sorted from blood, taken in a trial of the OX40 agonist ivuxolimab. These receptors were taken from an adult with an advanced solid tumor such as melanoma, head and neck, liver or kidney cancer.

The V call is TRBV11-2, the J call TRBJ2-7; D might be TRBD1 or TRBD2, each matching 5 bases. This CDR3 is 14 amino acids long. V lost 4 bases and J lost 2, with 12 bases in between. From germline, CDR1 is SGHAT and CDR2 FQNNGV. As DNA, the CDR3 is TGTGCCAGCAGCTCGGGACGGTTCACCTACGAGCAGTACTTC. Translated, it gives CASSSGRFTYEQYF.

This chain uses TRBV7-2 with TRBJ2-7; D remains unclear. CDR3 size: 14 residues. V dropped 3 bases and J dropped 0 bases, with 9 bases sitting between them. Germline V gene lookup returns CDR1 SGHTA and CDR2 FQGNSA. DNA for the CDR3: TGTGCCAGCAGCTTCGGACGAAACTCCTACGAGCAGTACTTC. Translation gives CASSFGRNSYEQYF.

The genes are TRBV9 and TRBJ2-1; D is perhaps TRBD2 (6 bases). The germline V gene encodes CDR1 SGDLS and CDR2 YYNGEE. This CDR3 region has 15 residues. V gave up 0 bases and J gave up 0 bases, with 7 bases separating them. This chain's CDR3 is CASSVALASYNEQFF. The CDR3 DNA follows: TGTGCCAGCAGCGTAGCACTAGCCTCCTACAATGAGCAGTTCTTC.

The chain uses TRBV5-6 and TRBJ1-3, with D uncertain. Germline V gene sequence: CDR1 SGHDT, CDR2 YYEEEE. The CDR3 is 15 residues long. V dropped 2 bases and J dropped 0 bases, with 9 bases sitting between them. The CDR3 coding sequence is TGTGCCAGCAGCTTAACCCTGACCTCTGGAAACACCATATATTTT. Encoded protein: CASSLTLTSGNTIYF.

V usage is TRBV7-2 and J usage is TRBJ2-7; D may be TRBD2 (6 bases). V was clipped by 5 bases and J by 2 bases, with 7 bases between them. In germline, CDR1 is SGHTA, CDR2 FQGNSA. This CDR3 is 12 amino acids long. CDR3 in DNA: TGTGCCAGCAGCCCGGGAGCCTACGAGCAGTACTTC. It is translated as CASSPGAYEQYF.

DNA of the CDR3: TGTGCCTGGGCCTCAGTTAGGGGGGGCGGAACCGGGGAGCTGTTTTTT. Amino acids: CAWASVRGGGTGELFF. The chain uses TRBV30 and TRBJ2-2; D is possibly TRBD2 (7 bases). The CDR3 runs to 16 residues. Germline V CDR1 and CDR2: GTSNPN, SVGIG (reference sequence). The ends were cut back, 5 bases at V and 5 bases at J, with 21 bases in the middle.

J is TRBJ2-2 and V is TRBV2; D is perhaps TRBD1 (5 bases). The CDR3 runs 16 residues. Trimming left V 5 bases short and J 0 bases short, with 13 bases between. Germline CDR1 is SNHLY and CDR2 is FYNNEI. The CDR3 protein is CASSQDSPSNTGELFF. In nucleotides, the CDR3 is TGTGCCAGCAGTCAAGACAGCCCTTCGAACACCGGGGAGCTGTTTTTT. Full variable domain (remainder filled in from reference TRBV2 and TRBJ2-2): EPEVTQTPSHQVTQMGQEVILRCVPISNHLYFYWYRQILGQKVEFLVSFYNNEISEKSEIFDDQFSVERPDGSNFTLKIRSTKLEDSAMYFCASSQDSPSNTGELFFGEGSRLTVL.

The CDR3 here is CASSIDTSNTGELFF. CDR3 bases: TGTGCCAGCAGCATAGACACCTCGAACACCGGGGAGCTGTTTTTT. The rearrangement joins TRBV21-1 to TRBJ2-2; TRBD1, the table's D call, was not compared with the DNA. TRBV21-1 is described as a pseudogene. This CDR3 region has 15 residues.

CDR3 sequence (DNA): TGTGCCAGCATCGACAGGGGGAATCAGCCCCAGCATTTT. The encoded protein is CASIDRGNQPQHF. J is TRBJ1-5 and V is TRBV6-1; 9 bases map to TRBD1. Germline V CDR1 and CDR2: MNHNS, SASEGT. The CDR3 extends over 13 amino acids. Unmatched junction bases numbered 2, after V lost 7 bases and J lost 4 bases.

This clone occurred once. The rearrangement links TRBV30 to TRBJ1-3; D is perhaps TRBD1 (5 bases). The CDR3 sequence is 14 residues long. The V end was cut by 2 bases, the J end by 4 bases, with 12 bases between. CDR1 and CDR2 from the germline V gene are GTSNPN and SVGIG (reference sequence). CDR3 bases: TGTGCCTGGAGTACCGACAGTTTCGGAAACACCATATATTTT. Amino acids: CAWSTDSFGNTIYF.

The rearrangement uses TRBV7-9 and TRBJ2-1; maybe TRBD2 (5 bases). The germline V gene encodes CDR1 SEHNR and CDR2 FQNEAQ (reference sequence). The CDR3 is 14 amino acids. The V and J ends lost 3 bases and 6 bases respectively, with 12 bases between them. CDR3 sequence reads: CASSFGSGSNEQFF. For the CDR3, the DNA is TGTGCCAGCAGCTTTGGGTCGGGAAGCAATGAGCAGTTCTTC.

V gene TRBV12-5 combines with J gene TRBJ2-7; D remains unclear. CDR1 is LGHNT, CDR2 FRNRAP, per germline. This CDR3 is built from 13 residues. V shed 6 bases and J shed 2 bases, with 11 bases lying between them. CDR3 region: CASGTDTTYEQYF. CDR3 in DNA: TGTGCTAGTGGCACCGACACGACCTACGAGCAGTACTTC.

The J gene is TRBJ1-4, the V gene TRBV14; perhaps TRBD1 as D (5 bases). V was clipped by 4 bases and J by 7 bases, with 13 bases between them. CDR1 and CDR2 (germline): SGHDN, FVKESK. This CDR3 contains 14 residues. The CDR3 nucleotides read TGTGCCAGCAGCCCTGGCCCAGGGCGTGAAAAACTGTTTTTT. It codes for CASSPGPGREKLFF.

This chain joins TRBV5-5 and TRBJ2-5; D is uncertain. Germline values: CDR1 SGHKS, CDR2 YYEKEE (reference sequence). V was clipped by 2 bases and J by 5 bases, with 7 bases between them. The CDR3 has 12 amino acids. The CDR3, as DNA: TGTGCCAGCAGCTTAGGTCCCGAGACCCAGTACTTC. Its protein is CASSLGPETQYF.

This rearrangement joins TRBV6-5 to TRBJ1-5; 8 positions match TRBD1. V trimming: 5 bases; J trimming: 6 bases; junction bases outside the gene matches: 9. The V gene's germline CDR1 is MNHEY and CDR2 SVGAGI. CDR3 length equals 15 residues. The CDR3 loop reads CASSTGTGSRQPQHF. CDR3 coding DNA: TGTGCCAGCAGTACCGGGACAGGCTCTCGTCAGCCCCAGCATTTT.

The V gene is TRBV10-3, the J gene TRBJ2-1, with 8 bases fitting TRBD1. The CDR3 covers 13 residues. The germline gives CDR1 ENHRY, CDR2 SYGVKD. Trimming removed 2 bases from V and 6 bases from J; junction bases left unmatched: 0. The CDR3 spells CAISEQGANEQFF. CDR3 nucleotides: TGTGCCATCAGTGAGCAGGGGGCCAATGAGCAGTTCTTC.

The chain couples TRBV5-4 to TRBJ2-6, with D possibly being TRBD2 (5 bases). This CDR3 comprises 15 residues. Germline-derived CDR1 and CDR2 are SGHNT and YYREEE (reference sequence). V lost 4 bases and J lost 0, with 8 bases in between. The chain's CDR3 is CASSQLDSGANVLTF. CDR3 in DNA: TGTGCCAGCAGCCAACTAGACTCTGGGGCCAACGTCCTGACTTTC. Supplemented by reference TRBV5-4 and TRBJ2-6, the full variable domain reads ETGVTQSPTHLIKTRGQQVTLRCSSQSGHNTVSWYQQALGQGPQFIFQYYREEENGRGNFPPRFSGLQFPNYSSELNVNALELDDSALYLCASSQLDSGANVLTFGAGSRLTVL.

This chain joins TRBV18 and TRBJ1-5; possibly TRBD1 for D (6 bases). V was trimmed by 3 bases and J by 7 bases, leaving 16 bases between them. In germline, CDR1 is KGHSH, CDR2 LQKENI. The CDR3 runs 15 residues. CDR3 sequence reads: CASSPRGPGRQPQHF. The CDR3 DNA reads TGTGCCAGCTCACCGCGGGGGCCAGGGCGGCAGCCCCAGCATTTT.

The rearrangement uses TRBV5-1 and TRBJ2-5; 11 bases are shared with TRBD2. The germline V gene has CDR1 SGHRS and CDR2 YFSETQ. The CDR3 totals 16 residues. J was trimmed by 0 bases and V by 5 bases; bases with no gene match: 6. CDR3 residues: CASSYRTSGYQETQYF. CDR3 sequence (DNA): TGCGCCAGCAGTTACCGGACTAGCGGGTACCAAGAGACCCAGTACTTC. The entire variable domain, with the rest obtained from reference TRBV5-1 and TRBJ2-5, is as follows: KAGVTQTPRYLIKTRGQQVTLSCSPISGHRSVSWYQQTPGQGLQFLFEYFSETQRNKGNFPGRFSGRQFSNSRSEMNVSTLELGDSALYLCASSYRTSGYQETQYFGPGTRLLVL.

The rearrangement joins TRBV28 to TRBJ2-3; 7 bases match TRBD1. The junction had 16 bases not matched to a gene; V was cut back by 7 bases and J by 0 bases. Germline CDR1 is MDHEN and CDR2 is SYDVKM. The CDR3 has 18 amino acids. The CDR3 nucleotides read TGTGCCAGCATCCCTCTTTCCCCCGGGACAGTTAGCACAGATACGCAGTATTTT. Translation gives CASIPLSPGTVSTDTQYF.

The chain recombines TRBV18 with TRBJ2-5; the D gene is possibly TRBD2 (6 bases). Between the trimmed V and J ends, which lost 2 bases and 5 bases, there was a span of 12 bases. The germline V gene has CDR1 KGHSH and CDR2 LQKENI. The CDR3 is 14 residues long. CDR3 nucleotides: TGTGCCAGCTCACCATCTGCGGGGAAGGAGACCCAGTACTTC. It encodes CASSPSAGKETQYF.

This chain links TRBV2 with TRBJ2-7; perhaps TRBD2 as D (6 bases). CDR1 is SNHLY, CDR2 FYNNEI, per germline. Trimming pared 4 bases from V and 3 bases from J, leaving 10 bases between. CDR3 length: 13 residues. The CDR3 DNA follows: TGTGCCAGCAGTGTTTTGGGGGGCTACGAGCAGTACTTC. Amino acids: CASSVLGGYEQYF.

The V gene is TRBV7-8, the J gene TRBJ1-1; D call uncertain. From germline, CDR1 is SGHVS and CDR2 FQNEAQ. There are 13 residues in the CDR3. V was cut by 2 bases and J by 5 bases, with 9 bases left in between. CDR3 residues: CASSLRYQTEAFF. The CDR3 region has the DNA TGTGCCAGCAGCTTAAGATATCAAACTGAAGCTTTCTTT.

This clone was found a few times. This sequence joins TRBV2 and TRBJ1-5; D perhaps matches TRBD1 (6 bases). V was cut by 7 bases and J by 4 bases, with 11 bases left in between. Germline CDR1 and CDR2: SNHLY and FYNNEI. This CDR3 has 13 residues. The CDR3 DNA is TGTGCCAGCACCAGGACAGAGAATCAGCCCCAGCATTTT. Protein: CASTRTENQPQHF.

The chain couples TRBV19 to TRBJ2-7; TRBD2 agrees at 8 bases. J lost 5 bases, V lost 5 bases, and 11 bases had no gene match. From germline, CDR1 is LNHDA and CDR2 SQIVND (reference sequence). This CDR3 spans 15 amino acids. CDR3 DNA sequence: TGTGCCAGTAGTTCCCGTGAGCGGGGGACCAACGAGCAGTACTTC. Translating gives CASSSRERGTNEQYF.

This chain links TRBV11-3 with TRBJ2-1, with TRBD2 identical over 8 bases. This CDR3 has 15 residues. The germline CDR1 and CDR2 sequences are SGHNT and YENEEA. V shed 5 bases and J 12 bases; nucleotides not matched to a gene: 15. This CDR3 reads CASSGRTGGRVGQFF. The CDR3 coding sequence is TGTGCCAGCAGCGGACGGACGGGAGGGAGGGTTGGGCAGTTCTTC.

The V call is TRBV27, the J call TRBJ2-7; 7 positions match TRBD1. This CDR3 is 15 amino acids long. Germline V gene data show CDR1 as MNHEY and CDR2 as SMNVEV (reference sequence). V lost 5 bases to trimming and J lost 5 bases; unmatched junction nucleotides: 12. CDR3 sequence: CASSQSTGAAHEQYF. CDR3 nucleotides: TGTGCCAGCAGTCAGTCAACAGGGGCTGCCCACGAGCAGTACTTC.

The V call is TRBV6-5, the J call TRBJ2-2, with a weak D call TRBD2 (5 bases). CDR1 is MNHEY, CDR2 SVGAGI, per germline. V lost 6 bases and J lost 4, with 12 bases in between. CDR3 length equals 14 residues. This CDR3 is CASSPMRVTGELFF. The CDR3 DNA reads TGTGCCAGCAGCCCTATGAGGGTCACCGGGGAGCTGTTTTTT.